Following are 9 T cell receptor beta chains from one sample sequenced in a study of shared clonotypes between healthy human individuals. Sequencing was performed with immunoSEQ multiplex PCR; in TCRdb, only in-frame clones are kept and a portion is missing. The sample has over 700,000 clones; over 60% are singletons. The sample comprised memory CD4+ T cells sorted from blood. Subset indicated: CD45RA-negative fraction. The receptors derive from a woman aged 25 to 39 in good health.

This clone was detected ten times or more. This chain links TRBV27 with TRBJ2-5, with 7 bases lining up with TRBD1. J was trimmed by 7 bases and V by 4 bases; bases with no gene match: 15. Per germline, CDR1 MNHEY and CDR2 SMNVEV (reference sequence). The CDR3 is 16 residues long. Here the CDR3 reads CASSSGFGTAQGTQYF. CDR3 sequence (DNA): TGTGCCAGCAGTTCAGGGTTCGGGACAGCCCAGGGGACCCAGTACTTC.

V gene TRBV10-2 combines with J gene TRBJ2-1; 12 nucleotides line up with TRBD1. Germline-derived CDR1 and CDR2 are WSHSY and SAAADI. V lost 7 bases and J lost 8; bases outside the gene matches: 12. The CDR3 covers 16 residues. This CDR3 is CASTPGGQGAIYEQFF. The CDR3 DNA follows: TGCGCCAGCACACCGGGGGGACAGGGGGCTATCTATGAGCAGTTCTTC.

CDR3 in amino acids: CASSLPAGCSSDTQYF. The CDR3 DNA reads as TGTGCCAGCAGCTTACCAGCTGGCTGCAGTTCAGATACGCAGTATTTT. The chain is built from TRBV11-3 and TRBJ2-3; D not certain. Trimming took 2 bases from V and 4 from J, leaving 16 bases between them. The germline CDR1 and CDR2 sequences are SGHNT and YENEEA. The CDR3 runs 16 residues.

The rearrangement joins TRBV5-1 to TRBJ2-3, with TRBD2 matching over 7 bases. Trimming at V came to 0 bases and at J to 2 bases, leaving 3 bases not matched to a gene. Per the germline V gene, CDR1 is SGHRS and CDR2 is YFSETQ. CDR3 length equals 15 residues. CDR3 in DNA: TGCGCCAGCAGCTTGGGGACTAGTCCCACAGATACGCAGTATTTT. Translation gives CASSLGTSPTDTQYF. The full variable domain, with the rest looked up from reference TRBV5-1 and TRBJ2-3, is KAGVTQTPRYLIKTRGQQVTLSCSPISGHRSVSWYQQTPGQGLQFLFEYFSETQRNKGNFPGRFSGRQFSNSRSEMNVSTLELGDSALYLCASSLGTSPTDTQYFGPGTRLTVL.

The chain has TRBV28 and TRBJ1-4; 7 bases are shared with TRBD1. Germline V lookup: CDR1 MDHEN, CDR2 SYDVKM. The CDR3 covers 14 residues. V dropped 1 base and J dropped 5; count of bases not matched to a gene: 1. CDR3: CASSLLQGNEKLFF. In DNA form, the CDR3 reads TGTGCCAGCAGTTTATTACAGGGGAATGAAAAACTGTTTTTT.

This chain joins TRBV9 and TRBJ1-1; D gene unclear. This CDR3 has 11 residues. The V end lost 6 bases, the J end lost 3 bases, and 6 bases lay between the germline ends. Per germline, CDR1 SGDLS and CDR2 YYNGEE. The CDR3 DNA is TGTGCCAGCACCCCACACACTGAAGCTTTCTTT. As protein: CASTPHTEAFF.

The chain couples TRBV7-8 to TRBJ2-2, with TRBD2 matching over 7 bases. The CDR3 consists of 18 residues. Looked up from germline, CDR1 is SGHVS and CDR2 is FQNEAQ. V shed 1 base and J 1 base; nucleotides not matched to a gene: 9. CDR3 nucleotides: TGTGCCAGCAGCTTAGGTCGGCTAGCGGCCCGGAACACCGGGGAGCTGTTTTTT. This sequence encodes CASSLGRLAARNTGELFF.

The chain uses TRBV14 and TRBJ2-7; weak D call: TRBD2 (5 bases). Germline CDR1 and CDR2: SGHDN and FVKESK. V was trimmed by 4 bases and J by 0 bases, leaving 10 bases between them. The CDR3 is 14 residues long. The CDR3 bases are TGTGCCAGCAGCCCGGGGAGCGACTCCTACGAGCAGTACTTC. This codes for CASSPGSDSYEQYF.

This clone came up many times. V is TRBV5-1 and J is TRBJ2-5; 7 bases fit TRBD1. V was pared by 0 bases and J by 3 bases, with 2 bases of the junction left unmatched. CDR1 is SGHRS and CDR2 is YFSETQ in the germline V gene. The CDR3 is made up of 14 amino acids. CDR3 protein: CASSLEGAEETQYF. CDR3 sequence (DNA): TGCGCCAGCAGCTTGGAGGGGGCAGAAGAGACCCAGTACTTC. Full variable domain (outside the CDR3, taken from reference TRBV5-1 and TRBJ2-5): KAGVTQTPRYLIKTRGQQVTLSCSPISGHRSVSWYQQTPGQGLQFLFEYFSETQRNKGNFPGRFSGRQFSNSRSEMNVSTLELGDSALYLCASSLEGAEETQYFGPGTRLLVL.